This TCR beta chain was captured by sequencing in a study of blood T cell repertoires in COVID-19. On the study more broadly: Sources were T cells, B-cell-depleted T cells, or PBMCs; the material itself was cDNA or gDNA.

Those enrolled, adults aged 18 to 89 years, came from around 25 US areas. The CDR3 runs to 13 residues. Germline CDR1 SQVTM, CDR2 ANQGSEA. V was clipped by 5 bases and J by 3 bases, with 14 bases between them. The authors' processing: Amplified reference gene primers provided the basis for estimating nucleated cell counts. Using immunoSEQ multiplex PCR, the repertoire was profiled, and TCRdb retains in-frame clones only, with some absent. That table is the source of V, J and clone size, and D and trimming were worked out from the DNA. The profile shows 250,000 to 300,000 clones, approximately 84% of them singletons.

The receptor was isolated from a woman aged 45 to 65 who had been exposed to COVID-19. The chain joins TRBV29-1 to TRBJ2-7; D is perhaps TRBD1 (6 bases). The sequencing sample was made of PBMCs or T cells enriched from blood (not recorded which). The CDR3 is CSVLQGSLYEQYF. The CDR3, as DNA: TGCAGCGTTTTACAGGGTTCCCTCTACGAGCAGTACTTC.